This is a list of T cell receptor beta chains from one sample in a study of T cell changes during pregnancy in multiple sclerosis. Assay: immunoSEQ multiplex PCR; the TCRdb copy retains only in-frame clones and omits some. The sample has 35,000 or so clones, roughly nine tenths seen once. Sequenced material: CD4+ T cells from peripheral blood mononuclear cells, taken after pregnancy. Every receptor here comes from a female donor with multiple sclerosis, enrolled in a pregnancy study. The CDR3 runs from the conserved cysteine through the conserved F or W. The order of the fields is D gene, CDR3 length, V gene, J gene, clone size, CDR3 DNA, CDR3 protein. D genes are given only for firm matches. The listing skips clone size in some rows; elsewhere it reads once, few, many or a size class.

D: TRBD1; length: 14; V: TRBV6-1; J: TRBJ1-2; size: -; DNA: TGTGCCAGCACTCAGGGACAGGGGAACTATGGCTACACCTTC; CDR3: CASTQGQGNYGYTF
D: -; length: 16; V: TRBV7-9; J: TRBJ1-4; size: -; DNA: TGTGCCAGCAGCCCAGGGCAAGGGGCAACTAATGAAAAACTGTTTTTT; CDR3: CASSPGQGATNEKLFF
D: TRBD1; length: 15; V: TRBV4-2; J: TRBJ1-2; size: few; DNA: TGTGCCAGCAGCCAAACCGGGGACAGCGCCTATGGCTACACCTTC; CDR3: CASSQTGDSAYGYTF
D: TRBD1; length: 18; V: TRBV4-1; J: TRBJ1-3; size: -; DNA: TGCGCCAGCAGCCAAGAAGGGGGCAGGACGAGCTCTGGAAACACCATATATTTT; CDR3: CASSQEGGRTSSGNTIYF
D: TRBD1; length: 15; V: TRBV6-1; J: TRBJ1-4; size: -; DNA: TGTGCCAGCAGTCCGGGACAGGGCCATAATGAAAAACTGTTTTTT; CDR3: CASSPGQGHNEKLFF
D: -; length: 14; V: TRBV11-1; J: TRBJ1-1; size: -; DNA: TGTGCCAGCAGCTTAGGGGCCGCTTTCTGGGAAGCTTTCTTT; CDR3: CASSLGAAFWEAFF
D: TRBD2; length: 15; V: TRBV11-1; J: TRBJ2-1; size: -; DNA: TGTGCCAGCAGCCAACGTAGCGGGGGGGCCGGTGAGCAGTTCTTC; CDR3: CASSQRSGGAGEQFF
D: -; length: 12; V: TRBV9; J: TRBJ1-2; size: -; DNA: TGTGCCAGCAGCGTAGGCAGGTATGGCTACACCTTC; CDR3: CASSVGRYGYTF
D: -; length: 15; V: TRBV28; J: TRBJ1-3; size: -; DNA: TGTGCCAGCAGCGCCCCAGGCAGGCCTGGAAACACCATATATTTT; CDR3: CASSAPGRPGNTIYF
D: -; length: 16; V: TRBV28; J: TRBJ2-7; size: -; DNA: TGTGCCAGCACCGGGCAGGGTGCCCCCACCCACTACGAGCAGTACTTC; CDR3: CASTGQGAPTHYEQYF
D: TRBD2; length: 15; V: TRBV7-3; J: TRBJ2-3; size: -; DNA: TGTGCCAGCAGTTCGACTAGCAGTTCCGCAGATACGCAGTATTTT; CDR3: CASSSTSSSADTQYF
D: TRBD1; length: 15; V: TRBV7-9; J: TRBJ1-2; size: -; DNA: TGTGCCAGCAGCTCCGTACAGGGGGGGAGCTATGGCTACACCTTC; CDR3: CASSSVQGGSYGYTF
D: -; length: 15; V: TRBV11-2; J: TRBJ1-5; size: -; DNA: TGTGCCAGCAGCTTACGGGGAACGAGCAATCAGCCCCAGCATTTT; CDR3: CASSLRGTSNQPQHF
D: -; length: 16; V: TRBV27; J: TRBJ1-1; size: -; DNA: TGTGCCAGCAGTTTAGGGGGGGAACGGTTAAACACTGAAGCTTTCTTT; CDR3: CASSLGGERLNTEAFF
D: -; length: 14; V: TRBV29-1; J: TRBJ2-7; size: -; DNA: TGCAGCGTTGGGGGCGGGGACCATCGACGCGAGCAGTACTTC; CDR3: CSVGGGDHRREQYF
D: -; length: 13; V: TRBV5-1; J: TRBJ2-5; size: -; DNA: TGCGCCAGCAGCTTGGGGCCCAAAGAGACCCAGTACTTC; CDR3: CASSLGPKETQYF
D: -; length: 13; V: TRBV28; J: TRBJ2-5; size: -; DNA: TGTGCCAGCAGTGGAAGCAGGGTAGAGACCCAGTACTTC; CDR3: CASSGSRVETQYF
D: TRBD2; length: 14; V: TRBV6-1; J: TRBJ2-7; size: -; DNA: TGTGCCAGCAGTGTCGGGACTAGCATCCACGAGCAGTACTTC; CDR3: CASSVGTSIHEQYF
D: TRBD2; length: 17; V: TRBV5-1; J: TRBJ2-1; size: -; DNA: TGCGCCAGCAGCTTGTTAAACGGGCTAGCGGGAGTTAATGAGCAGTTCTTC; CDR3: CASSLLNGLAGVNEQFF
D: TRBD1; length: 15; V: TRBV13; J: TRBJ2-1; size: -; DNA: TGTGCCAGCAGCCCCAAGACAGGGGGAGTGGGTGAGCAGTTCTTC; CDR3: CASSPKTGGVGEQFF
D: TRBD1; length: 15; V: TRBV5-4; J: TRBJ2-3; size: -; DNA: TGTGCCAGCAGCTTGGACAGGGGGCTGGCGGATACGCAGTATTTT; CDR3: CASSLDRGLADTQYF
D: -; length: 15; V: TRBV19; J: TRBJ1-1; size: -; DNA: TGTGCCAGTAGTCCCCTAAGACTGGACAGCACTGAAGCTTTCTTT; CDR3: CASSPLRLDSTEAFF
D: -; length: 15; V: TRBV7-6; J: TRBJ1-6; size: -; DNA: TGTGCCAGCAGCTTAGGACAGGCCTATAATTCACCCCTCCACTTT; CDR3: CASSLGQAYNSPLHF
D: TRBD1; length: 15; V: TRBV2; J: TRBJ2-1; size: -; DNA: TGTGCCAGCAAGAGACAGGGGGCGAGTTCGTATGAGCAGTTCTTC; CDR3: CASKRQGASSYEQFF
D: TRBD1; length: 15; V: TRBV6-5; J: TRBJ1-1; size: -; DNA: TGTGCCAGCACTAGGGACACAGGGGGATTCACTGAAGCTTTCTTT; CDR3: CASTRDTGGFTEAFF
D: -; length: 13; V: TRBV2; J: TRBJ1-1; size: -; DNA: TGTGCCAGCAGTGAAGGGCAGGCTCAATTGGCTTTCTTT; CDR3: CASSEGQAQLAFF
D: TRBD2; length: 19; V: TRBV4-3; J: TRBJ2-1; size: -; DNA: TGCGCCAGCAGCCAAGATCCCTCTAGGAGTAGCGGGGTCTACAATGAGCAGTTCTTC; CDR3: CASSQDPSRSSGVYNEQFF
D: TRBD1; length: 16; V: TRBV9; J: TRBJ1-4; size: -; DNA: TGTGCCAGCAGCGAGCGGAGGACAGGGCGGGGTGAAAAACTGTTTTTT; CDR3: CASSERRTGRGEKLFF
D: TRBD2; length: 15; V: TRBV19; J: TRBJ2-2; size: -; DNA: TGTGCCAGTAGTAGGGAGGGGATATACACCGGGGAGCTGTTTTTT; CDR3: CASSREGIYTGELFF
D: TRBD1; length: 14; V: TRBV5-1; J: TRBJ1-4; size: -; DNA: TGCGCCAGCAGCTTACGGACAGGGACCGAAAAACTGTTTTTT; CDR3: CASSLRTGTEKLFF
D: TRBD1; length: 16; V: TRBV27; J: TRBJ2-6; size: -; DNA: TGTGCCAGCACTCGGGACAGGGCCTCTGGGGCCAACGTCCTGACTTTC; CDR3: CASTRDRASGANVLTF
D: TRBD2; length: 14; V: TRBV9; J: TRBJ2-5; size: -; DNA: TGTGCCAGCAGCGAGTCTAGCGGGAGAGAGACCCAGTACTTC; CDR3: CASSESSGRETQYF
D: -; length: 13; V: TRBV5-1; J: TRBJ2-5; size: -; DNA: TGCGCCAGCAGCTTACAGGGAAGGGAGACCCAGTACTTC; CDR3: CASSLQGRETQYF
D: TRBD2; length: 13; V: TRBV28; J: TRBJ2-1; size: once; DNA: TGTGCCAGCCAAAGCGGGAGGGTCGATGAGCAGTTCTTC; CDR3: CASQSGRVDEQFF
D: -; length: 14; V: TRBV18; J: TRBJ1-5; size: -; DNA: TGTGCCAGCTCACGGGGGGGGGCCGATCAGCCCCAGCATTTT; CDR3: CASSRGGADQPQHF
D: -; length: 13; V: TRBV14; J: TRBJ1-2; size: -; DNA: TGTGCCAGCAGCCCAGGGTACCGCTATGGCTACACCTTC; CDR3: CASSPGYRYGYTF
D: TRBD1; length: 16; V: TRBV4-2; J: TRBJ2-1; size: -; DNA: TGTGCCAGCAGCCAAGAATCTAGGACAGGGGAAAATGAGCAGTTCTTC; CDR3: CASSQESRTGENEQFF